A single sample gave rise to the 23 T cell receptor beta chains below, sequenced in a study of blood T cell repertoires in COVID-19. Clones were sequenced by immunoSEQ multiplex PCR, and TCRdb holds only the in-frame ones, with some missing. The sample records approximately 280,000 clones, 85% to 90% being singletons. The specimen sequenced was PBMCs or T cells enriched from blood (not recorded which). Source of these receptors: a woman between 18 and 29 years old with acute COVID-19.

The chain carries TRBV11-2 and TRBJ2-1; 10 bases agree with TRBD2. J gave up 4 bases and V 5 bases, and 8 bases lay outside the gene matches. The germline V gene has CDR1 SGHAT and CDR2 FQNNGV. The CDR3 totals 16 residues. CDR3 DNA: TGTGCCAGCAGCGACCCCGGGACTAGCGAGTACAATGAGCAGTTCTTC. It codes for CASSDPGTSEYNEQFF.

The chain couples TRBV14 to TRBJ2-3, with 11 bases lining up with TRBD2. The CDR3 contains 19 residues. Germline V gene data show CDR1 as SGHDN and CDR2 as FVKESK. The V segment lost 0 bases and the J segment 4 bases; nucleotides outside the gene matches: 12. CDR3 loop: CASSQEGKTSGIGADTQYF. DNA for the CDR3: TGTGCCAGCAGCCAAGAGGGAAAGACTAGCGGGATAGGAGCAGATACGCAGTATTTT.

This rearrangement joins TRBV3-1 (or the pseudogene TRBV3-2) to TRBJ2-1; D gene unclear. Trimming took off 1 base at V and 8 bases at J, with 3 bases between the two ends. Germline loops: CDR1 LGHDT, CDR2 YNNKEL (reference sequence). The CDR3 is 11 amino acids. Here the CDR3 DNA reads TGTGCCAGCAGCCAAGCTTATGAGCAGTTCTTC. Encoded protein: CASSQAYEQFF.

V gene TRBV5-1 combines with J gene TRBJ2-7, with 7 bases fitting TRBD1. The V segment lost 0 bases and the J segment 5 bases; nucleotides outside the gene matches: 8. The CDR3 consists of 15 residues. Looked up from germline, CDR1 is SGHRS and CDR2 is YFSETQ. CDR3 protein: CASSLDPTGNNEQYF. The CDR3 DNA reads as TGCGCCAGCAGCTTGGACCCGACAGGGAACAACGAGCAGTACTTC.

V is TRBV18 and J is TRBJ2-3; 10 bases are shared with TRBD2. Germline V gives CDR1 KGHSH, CDR2 LQKENI. J was trimmed by 3 bases and V by 4 bases; bases with no gene match: 7. The CDR3 extends over 16 amino acids. CDR3 loop: CASSLSSGRSTDTQYF. DNA of the CDR3: TGTGCCAGCTCACTGTCTAGCGGGAGATCAACAGATACGCAGTATTTT.

The chain recombines TRBV6-2 or TRBV6-3 with TRBJ2-7, with D possibly being TRBD2 (6 bases). The CDR3 has 16 amino acids. Trimming cost V 2 bases and J 1 base, with 15 bases left between them. Germline assignment: CDR1 MNHEY and CDR2 SVGEGT. The CDR3 DNA reads TGTGCCAGCAGTTACACCCCTGGGCTAGCGTCCTACGAGCAGTACTTC. Its protein product is CASSYTPGLASYEQYF.

V usage is TRBV29-1 and J usage is TRBJ2-7; 8 bases fit TRBD2. V trimming: 7 bases; J trimming: 0 bases; junction bases outside the gene matches: 5. Germline assignment: CDR1 SQVTM and CDR2 ANQGSEA. This CDR3 is 13 amino acids long. The CDR3 region is CSAGLASSYEQYF. Written as DNA, the CDR3 is TGCAGCGCTGGACTAGCAAGCTCCTACGAGCAGTACTTC.

This chain uses TRBV5-4 with TRBJ1-2; possible D gene TRBD1, 6 bases. CDR1 and CDR2 from the germline V gene are SGHNT and YYREEE (reference sequence). The CDR3 spans 12 residues. The ends were cut back, 4 bases at V and 6 bases at J, with 10 bases in the middle. CDR3 amino acids: CASSRDIHGYTF. CDR3 coding DNA: TGTGCCAGCAGCCGGGACATCCATGGCTACACCTTC.

The rearrangement links TRBV30 to TRBJ1-1, with D maybe TRBD1 (5 bases). Germline CDR1 is GTSNPN and CDR2 is SVGIG (reference sequence). The ends were cut back, 5 bases at V and 6 bases at J, with 16 bases in the middle. The CDR3 is 13 amino acids. CDR3 bases: TGTGCCTGGGGAACAGGAATGGGCCCTGAAGCTTTCTTT. Residues: CAWGTGMGPEAFF. The variable domain in full, completed from reference TRBV30 and TRBJ1-1, reads SQTIHQWPATLVQPVGSPLSLECTVEGTSNPNLYWYRQAAGRGLQLLFYSVGIGQISSEVPQNLSASRPQDRQFILSSKKLLLSDSGFYLCAWGTGMGPEAFFGQGTRLTVV.

The chain recombines TRBV19 with TRBJ2-1, with D unclear. V was cut by 2 bases and J by 4 bases, with 12 bases left in between. This CDR3 comprises 15 residues. Germline CDR1 reads LNHDA; CDR2 reads SQIVND (reference sequence). CDR3 amino acids: CASSISPTFYNEQFF. DNA of the CDR3: TGTGCCAGTAGTATAAGCCCTACCTTTTACAATGAGCAGTTCTTC.

This chain connects TRBV3-1 (or the pseudogene TRBV3-2) to TRBJ2-3, with 9 bases that match TRBD2. The CDR3 consists of 19 residues. CDR1 and CDR2 (germline): LGHDT, YNNKEL (reference sequence). V lost 1 base and J lost 3; bases outside the gene matches: 14. As DNA, the CDR3 is TGTGCCAGCAGCCAAGGCCACCCCTATGGGCTAGCGGGAACAGATACGCAGTATTTT. This translates into CASSQGHPYGLAGTDTQYF.

J is TRBJ2-7 and V is TRBV6-6; 7 bases match TRBD1. Germline values: CDR1 MNHNY, CDR2 SVGAGI (reference sequence). The length of the CDR3 is 16 residues. Trimming took 0 bases from V and 4 from J; bases not matched to a gene: 9. This CDR3 is CASSYSTGTEPYEQYF. The CDR3 nucleotides read TGTGCCAGCAGTTACTCGACCGGGACAGAACCTTACGAGCAGTACTTC.

The J gene is TRBJ2-1, the V gene TRBV4-3, with 11 bases lining up with TRBD2. Losses at the gene ends were 0 bases for V and 7 bases for J; bases not matched to a gene: 8. The CDR3 consists of 17 residues. Germline V gene lookup returns CDR1 LGHNA and CDR2 YSLEER. In DNA form, the CDR3 reads TGCGCCAGCAGCCAAGATGTAACTAGCGGGAGTCGGAATGAGCAGTTCTTC. This codes for CASSQDVTSGSRNEQFF.

The chain has TRBV27 and TRBJ2-7; 12 bases align to TRBD2. This CDR3 spans 15 amino acids. J was trimmed by 3 bases and V by 6 bases; bases with no gene match: 6. Germline-derived CDR1 and CDR2 are MNHEY and SMNVEV (reference sequence). The DNA of the CDR3 is TGTGCCAGCAGCCAGGGGGGACTAGCGGGCTACGAGCAGTACTTC. This gives the protein CASSQGGLAGYEQYF.

This rearrangement joins TRBV12-1 to TRBJ2-3; TRBD2, the table's D call, was not compared with the DNA. TRBV12-1 is a pseudogene locus. The CDR3 length is 13 residues. CDR3: CASTWRGTDTQYF. Here the CDR3 DNA reads TGTGCCAGCACTTGGCGGGGCACAGATACGCAGTATTTT.

The CDR3 region is CASSQDRLASVDSGNTIYF. In nucleotides, the CDR3 is TGCGCCAGCAGCCAAGACCGGTTAGCCAGTGTCGACTCTGGAAACACCATATATTTT. The gene calls are TRBV4-1 and TRBJ1-3; the D is unclear. Germline-derived CDR1 and CDR2 are MGHRA and YSYEKL. This CDR3 is built from 19 residues. The V gene lost 0 bases and the J gene lost 0 bases, with 18 bases spanning the gap.

This chain uses TRBV29-1 with TRBJ2-3, with 7 bases matching TRBD2. The J segment lost 1 base and the V segment lost 2 bases, leaving 3 bases of the junction unmatched. The CDR3 has 14 amino acids. CDR1 and CDR2 from the germline V gene are SQVTM and ANQGSEA. The CDR3 here is CSVEREARTDTQYF. The CDR3 DNA sequence: TGCAGCGTTGAACGGGAGGCTCGCACAGATACGCAGTATTTT.

This clone was seen just once. The CDR3 DNA follows: TGTGCCAGCAGTTACACCCGGACTAGCGGGGGCTCCGAGCAGTACTTC. The encoded protein is CASSYTRTSGGSEQYF. This chain connects TRBV27 to TRBJ2-7; 13 bases are shared with TRBD2. CDR1 is MNHEY and CDR2 is SMNVEV in the germline V gene (reference sequence). CDR3 length equals 16 residues. The V segment lost 4 bases and the J segment 6 bases; nucleotides outside the gene matches: 9.

The chain uses TRBV9 and TRBJ2-1; D is undetermined. CDR1 is SGDLS, CDR2 YYNGEE, per germline. V lost 0 bases and J 7 bases, leaving 11 bases between the germline ends. This CDR3 comprises 14 residues. The CDR3 DNA is TGTGCCAGCAGCGTAGCTCACCCTCAGAATGAGCAGTTCTTC. Protein product: CASSVAHPQNEQFF.

This rearrangement joins TRBV24-1 to TRBJ2-7; 7 bases are a match to TRBD2. The CDR3 is made up of 15 amino acids. V shed 0 bases, J shed 4 bases, and the junction held 5 bases outside the gene matches. Germline V gene data show CDR1 as KGHDR and CDR2 as SFDVKD. CDR3 in amino acids: CATSDLNGRWYEQYF. CDR3 DNA: TGTGCCACCAGTGATTTGAACGGGAGGTGGTACGAGCAGTACTTC.

This clone has only one observation. The rearrangement links TRBV27 to TRBJ2-1; TRBD1 agrees at 10 bases. This CDR3 has 14 residues. Germline V lookup: CDR1 MNHEY, CDR2 SMNVEV (reference sequence). Trimming at V came to 7 bases and at J to 4 bases, leaving 4 bases not matched to a gene. CDR3 sequence (DNA): TGTGCCAGCAATTCGGGACAGGGGTACAATGAGCAGTTCTTC. Residues: CASNSGQGYNEQFF.

This sequence joins TRBV18 and TRBJ2-7, with TRBD1 identical over 9 bases. Germline CDR1 KGHSH, CDR2 LQKENI. The CDR3 has 14 residues. The V segment lost 5 bases and the J segment 4 bases; nucleotides outside the gene matches: 6. The CDR3 here is CASSFQGQGYEQYF. The CDR3 DNA is TGTGCCAGCTCATTTCAGGGACAGGGATACGAGCAGTACTTC.

This clone appeared a few times. The chain uses TRBV7-2 and TRBJ1-1; 12 bases fit TRBD1. Looked up from germline, CDR1 is SGHTA and CDR2 is FQGNSA. The CDR3 totals 14 residues. V trimming: 7 bases; J trimming: 11 bases; junction bases outside the gene matches: 11. DNA for the CDR3: TGTGCCAGCACAGGGGTGGCGGGACAGGGGGCGGCTTTCTTT. As protein: CASTGVAGQGAAFF.